The rows below give T cell receptor beta chains drawn from one sample of a study of OX40 agonist ivuxolimab in advanced cancers. Produced via immunoSEQ multiplex PCR; TCRdb's table is partial and in-frame only. The sample holds just over 20,000 clones; 87% are singletons and the top ten take 23%. Sample: CD4+ or CD8+ T cells sorted from blood, taken in a trial of the OX40 agonist ivuxolimab. The receptors were gathered from an adult with an advanced solid tumor such as melanoma, head and neck, liver or kidney cancer. The CDR3 runs from the conserved cysteine through the conserved F or W. The D gene is left open where the match is weak. Rows give clone size only sometimes, using once, few, many, or a class for an expanded clone.

V	D	J	size	CDR3	DNA
TRBV5-6	NA	TRBJ2-5	NA	CASSKGLQETQYF	TGTGCCAGCAGCAAGGGGTTGCAAGAGACCCAGTACTTC
TRBV2	TRBD1	TRBJ2-7	NA	CASTLGGRDEQYF	TGTGCCAGCACTTTAGGGGGCAGGGACGAGCAGTACTTC
TRBV5-6	NA	TRBJ2-6	NA	CASSLGNWRANVLTF	TGTGCCAGCAGCTTGGGAAACTGGAGGGCCAACGTCCTGACTTTC
TRBV10-3	NA	TRBJ1-3	NA	CAISESIQGVGNTIYF	TGTGCCATCAGTGAGTCGATACAGGGAGTAGGAAACACCATATATTTT
TRBV5-6	NA	TRBJ2-4	NA	CASSLNLGIQYF	TGTGCCAGCAGCTTGAACCTGGGTATTCAGTACTTC
TRBV4-2	NA	TRBJ1-1	NA	CASSQDPTVNTEAFF	TGTGCCAGCAGCCAAGATCCCACGGTTAACACTGAAGCTTTCTTT
TRBV27	NA	TRBJ1-2	NA	CASSLGSINYGYTF	TGTGCCAGCAGTTTGGGGAGTATTAACTATGGCTACACCTTC
TRBV27	TRBD1	TRBJ2-1	NA	CASQSRDSNNEQFF	TGTGCCAGCCAGTCCCGGGACAGTAACAATGAGCAGTTCTTC
TRBV6-5	NA	TRBJ2-5	NA	CASSPHQGIRETQYF	TGTGCCAGCAGCCCACACCAGGGCATACGGGAGACCCAGTACTTC
TRBV7-9	NA	TRBJ1-1	NA	CASSLTNTEAFF	TGTGCCAGCAGCTTAACGAACACTGAAGCTTTCTTT
TRBV6-5	NA	TRBJ2-3	NA	CASSSGFISTDTQYF	TGTGCCAGCAGTTCTGGATTTATTAGCACAGATACGCAGTATTTT
TRBV11-2	NA	TRBJ2-2	NA	CASSLTNQGWTGELFF	TGTGCCAGCAGCTTAACAAACCAGGGATGGACCGGGGAGCTGTTTTTT
TRBV7-2	NA	TRBJ2-1	NA	CASSLILHQSSYNEQFF	TGTGCCAGCAGCTTAATTCTTCACCAGAGCTCCTACAATGAGCAGTTCTTC
TRBV28	TRBD1	TRBJ2-7	once	CASSLGTGAPLPLYEQYF	TGTGCCAGCAGTCTTGGGACAGGGGCACCCCTCCCACTCTACGAGCAGTACTTC
TRBV4-1	NA	TRBJ1-6	NA	CASSQVMNSPLHF	TGCGCCAGCAGCCAAGTCATGAATTCACCCCTCCACTTT
TRBV6-1	TRBD1	TRBJ1-2	few	CASSPTGPTYGYTF	TGTGCCAGCAGCCCGACAGGGCCGACCTATGGCTACACCTTC
TRBV7-2	NA	TRBJ2-2	NA	CASSLWAAWELFF	TGTGCCAGCAGCTTGTGGGCCGCCTGGGAGCTGTTTTTT
TRBV27	NA	TRBJ2-1	NA	CASSLRVSYNEQFF	TGTGCCAGCAGTTTACGGGTCTCCTACAATGAGCAGTTCTTC
TRBV18	TRBD1	TRBJ2-3	NA	CASSPPWPVSDRGTDTQYF	TGTGCCAGCTCACCACCGTGGCCTGTTTCGGACAGGGGCACAGATACGCAGTATTTT
TRBV28	NA	TRBJ2-7	NA	CASWASGRNSYEQYF	TGTGCCAGTTGGGCTAGTGGACGGAACTCCTACGAGCAGTACTTC
TRBV2	NA	TRBJ2-7	few	CASSVLKLGEQYF	TGTGCCAGCAGTGTGCTGAAGCTCGGAGAGCAGTACTTC
TRBV19	TRBD1	TRBJ1-1	few	CASTLSPGQGAEAFF	TGTGCCAGTACCCTATCCCCGGGACAGGGCGCTGAAGCTTTCTTT
TRBV6-5	TRBD1	TRBJ1-5	NA	CASSPIDRGDQPQHF	TGTGCCAGCAGTCCAATCGACAGGGGAGACCAGCCCCAGCATTTT
TRBV19	TRBD2	TRBJ2-7	NA	CASSPLAVTYEQYF	TGTGCCAGTAGTCCTCTAGCGGTAACCTACGAGCAGTACTTC
TRBV9	NA	TRBJ1-2	NA	CASSVHQDSGYGYTF	TGTGCCAGCAGCGTACACCAGGACAGTGGCTATGGCTACACCTTC
TRBV28	NA	TRBJ2-7	NA	CASSLNDRGLYYEQYF	TGTGCCAGCAGTTTAAACGACAGGGGACTATACTACGAGCAGTACTTC
TRBV7-3	NA	TRBJ2-7	NA	CASSLIHQSNEQYF	TGTGCCAGCAGCTTAATCCATCAGAGCAACGAGCAGTACTTC
TRBV7-8	NA	TRBJ2-1	NA	CASSRGQSKNEQFF	TGTGCCAGCAGCCGCGGACAGAGCAAAAATGAGCAGTTCTTC
TRBV11-3	TRBD1	TRBJ1-3	once	CASSLGDSTGNTIYF	TGTGCCAGCAGCCTCGGGGACAGCACTGGAAACACCATATATTTT
TRBV7-9	NA	TRBJ1-5	NA	CASSLDGFNQPQHF	TGTGCCAGCAGCTTAGACGGGTTCAATCAGCCCCAGCATTTT
TRBV4-3	NA	TRBJ1-2	NA	CASSQDTRQGEGDGYTF	TGCGCCAGCAGCCAGGACACCCGACAAGGGGAAGGGGATGGCTACACCTTC
TRBV11-2	TRBD2	TRBJ2-3	NA	CASSELVSSGGTDTQYF	TGTGCCAGCAGCGAGTTAGTATCTAGCGGGGGCACAGATACGCAGTATTTT
TRBV29-1	NA	TRBJ1-1	NA	CSVPPGRDTEAFF	TGCAGCGTCCCTCCGGGTAGAGATACTGAAGCTTTCTTT
TRBV7-4	NA	TRBJ1-5	NA	CASSLDGSTGQPQHF	TGTGCCAGCAGCTTAGATGGCAGTACGGGGCAGCCCCAGCATTTT
TRBV7-9	NA	TRBJ2-7	NA	CASSFGGLYEQYF	TGTGCCAGCAGCTTCGGGGGACTCTACGAGCAGTACTTC
TRBV6-6	NA	TRBJ1-5	NA	CASSYDSNQPQHF	TGTGCCAGCAGTTACGACAGCAATCAGCCCCAGCATTTT
TRBV6-1	NA	TRBJ1-2	NA	CASSDMVWDYGYTF	TGTGCCAGCAGTGACATGGTTTGGGACTATGGCTACACCTTC
TRBV7-3	TRBD2	TRBJ2-1	medium-sized	CASSSLSGGVNEQFF	TGTGCCAGCAGCTCCCTTAGTGGGGGGGTCAATGAGCAGTTCTTC
TRBV5-6	NA	TRBJ2-3	NA	CASSPNLGGASDTQYF	TGTGCCAGCAGCCCAAATCTGGGGGGGGCCTCAGATACGCAGTATTTT
TRBV6-5	NA	TRBJ2-3	NA	CASIPDGGGTDTQYF	TGTGCCAGCATCCCGGACGGCGGTGGGACAGATACGCAGTATTTT
TRBV2	TRBD1	TRBJ2-5	NA	CASMRTRDRVQETQYF	TGTGCCAGCATGCGAACCCGGGACAGGGTACAAGAGACCCAGTACTTC
TRBV7-9	NA	TRBJ2-2	NA	CASSLLGGTNTGELFF	TGTGCCAGCAGCTTACTCGGGGGTACGAACACCGGGGAGCTGTTTTTT
TRBV25-1	TRBD1	TRBJ1-2	NA	CASTGQGRGGYTF	TGTGCCAGCACCGGACAGGGAAGAGGGGGCTACACCTTC
TRBV7-9	NA	TRBJ1-1	NA	CASSPRKVSAFF	TGTGCCAGCAGCCCCCGGAAGGTCTCAGCTTTCTTT
TRBV27	TRBD2	TRBJ2-5	NA	CASSFIVGGKETQYF	TGTGCCAGCAGTTTCATAGTGGGGGGGAAAGAGACCCAGTACTTC
TRBV7-9	TRBD1	TRBJ1-2	NA	CASSLARFDRGNGYTF	TGTGCCAGCAGCTTAGCGAGATTCGACAGGGGTAATGGCTACACCTTC
TRBV11-2	NA	TRBJ2-7	NA	CASLSSGRYEQYF	TGTGCCAGCCTCTCCAGCGGCCGATACGAGCAGTACTTC
TRBV10-2	NA	TRBJ2-7	NA	CASSPPRKPYEQYF	TGCGCCAGCAGCCCCCCCCGAAAGCCCTACGAGCAGTACTTC
TRBV4-1	NA	TRBJ1-2	NA	CASSQDYGAGQEPYGYTF	TGCGCCAGCAGCCAAGACTATGGAGCGGGCCAGGAGCCCTATGGCTACACCTTC
TRBV19	NA	TRBJ2-7	NA	CASSIFSESYEQYF	TGTGCCAGTAGTATATTCAGCGAATCCTACGAGCAGTACTTC
TRBV9	NA	TRBJ1-1	NA	CASSQSNTEAFF	TGTGCCAGCAGTCAATCGAACACTGAAGCTTTCTTT
TRBV28	NA	TRBJ1-1	NA	CASSPSGLLNTEAFF	TGTGCCAGCAGTCCCTCAGGGCTTCTGAACACTGAAGCTTTCTTT
TRBV14	NA	TRBJ1-1	NA	CASSPQGGFGVAFF	TGTGCCAGCAGCCCCCAAGGAGGGTTCGGGGTAGCTTTCTTT
TRBV7-9	NA	TRBJ1-1	few	CASSPAPIHAAFF	TGTGCCAGCAGCCCGGCCCCAATCCACGCAGCTTTCTTT